This TCR beta chain is from a study of T-cell reconstitution after alpha-beta-depleted transplantation in children. General study points: Surviving recipient T cells and intrathymic progenitors accounted for some patients' high TCRbeta diversity at day 60. Reportedly, only several hundred clones from non-depleted graft cells drove alpha-beta T-cell counts at about two months. Hyperexpanded clones declined; after one year, newly produced T cells mostly supplied diversity.

In germline, CDR1 is SGDLS, CDR2 YYNGEE. V lost 4 bases to trimming and J lost 4 bases; unmatched junction nucleotides: 7. The CDR3 extends over 16 amino acids. Preparation of the TCRbeta library involved a method that used unique molecular identifiers. One entry per CDR3 protein, called by TCRdb with MiXCR from the PCR reads. In the table there are about 580,000 distinct CDR3 sequences, roughly 24% of which are singletons. Note on this clonotype: Its specificity is not known.

The chain carries TRBV9 and TRBJ2-3; 12 bases map to TRBD2. This TCR was recovered from a boy younger than two who had a stem cell transplant for acute myeloid leukemia, so the T cells may come from the graft donor. Sequenced here: PBMCs, mostly from graft donor cells, sampled 360 days after TCRalphabeta/CD19-depleted stem cell transplant. The DNA of the CDR3 is TGTGCCAGCAGCCTGACTAGCGGGGGATTATCAGATACGCAGTATTTT. This sequence encodes CASSLTSGGLSDTQYF.